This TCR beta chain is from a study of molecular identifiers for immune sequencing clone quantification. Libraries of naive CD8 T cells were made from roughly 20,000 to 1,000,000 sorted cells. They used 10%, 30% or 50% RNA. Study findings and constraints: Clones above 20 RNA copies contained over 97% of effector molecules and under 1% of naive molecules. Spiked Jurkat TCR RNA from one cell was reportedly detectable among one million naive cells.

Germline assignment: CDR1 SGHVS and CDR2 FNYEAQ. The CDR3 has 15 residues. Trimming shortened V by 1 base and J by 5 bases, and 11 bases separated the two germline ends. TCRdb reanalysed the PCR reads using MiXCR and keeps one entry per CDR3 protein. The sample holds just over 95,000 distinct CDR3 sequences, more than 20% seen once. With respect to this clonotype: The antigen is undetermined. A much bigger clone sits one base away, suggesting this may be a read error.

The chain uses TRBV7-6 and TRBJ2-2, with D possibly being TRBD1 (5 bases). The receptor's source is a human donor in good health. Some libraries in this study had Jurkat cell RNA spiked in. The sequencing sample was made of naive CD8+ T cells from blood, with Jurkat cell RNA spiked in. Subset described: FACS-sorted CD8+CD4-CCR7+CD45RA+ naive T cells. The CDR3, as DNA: TGTGCCAGCAGCTTAGGGCCAGGGCGGACCGGGGAGCTGTTTTTT. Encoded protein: CASSLGPGRTGELFF.